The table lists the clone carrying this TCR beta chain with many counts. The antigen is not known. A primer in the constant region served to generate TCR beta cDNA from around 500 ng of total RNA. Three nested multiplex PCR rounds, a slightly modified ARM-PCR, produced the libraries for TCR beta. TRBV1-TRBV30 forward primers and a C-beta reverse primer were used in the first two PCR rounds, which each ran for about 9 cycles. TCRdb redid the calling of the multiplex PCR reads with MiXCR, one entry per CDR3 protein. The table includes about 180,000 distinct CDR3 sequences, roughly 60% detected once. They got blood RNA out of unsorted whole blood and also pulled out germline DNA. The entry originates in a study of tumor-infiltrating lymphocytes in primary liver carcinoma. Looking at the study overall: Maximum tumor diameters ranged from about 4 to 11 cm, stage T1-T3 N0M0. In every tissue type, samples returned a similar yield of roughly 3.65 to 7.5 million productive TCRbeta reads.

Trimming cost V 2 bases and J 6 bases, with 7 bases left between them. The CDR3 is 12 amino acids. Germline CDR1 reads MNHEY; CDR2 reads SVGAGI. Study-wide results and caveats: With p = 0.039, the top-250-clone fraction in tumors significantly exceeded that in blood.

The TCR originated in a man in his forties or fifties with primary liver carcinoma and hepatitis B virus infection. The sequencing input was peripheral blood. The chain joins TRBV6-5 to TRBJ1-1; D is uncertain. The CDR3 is CASSYRQSEAFF. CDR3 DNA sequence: TGTGCCAGCAGTTACCGGCAGTCTGAAGCTTTCTTT.